These T cell receptor beta chains were read from a single sample in a study of blood T cell repertoires in COVID-19. Produced via immunoSEQ multiplex PCR; TCRdb's table is partial and in-frame only. The table lists approximately 320,000 clones, approximately 85% of them singletons. Sequencing was performed on peripheral blood. The source is a human donor in a cohort sampled during active COVID-19. Each CDR3 is given with its conserved first and last residue. The order of the fields is D gene, J gene, V gene, CDR3 protein. D genes are given only for firm matches.

d_gene: TRBD2; j_gene: TRBJ2-3; v_gene: TRBV15; CDR3aa: CATSPRTSESLEDTQYF
d_gene: TRBD1; j_gene: TRBJ1-1; v_gene: TRBV10-2; CDR3aa: CASSGTGEGAEAFF
d_gene: TRBD1; j_gene: TRBJ2-7; v_gene: TRBV27; CDR3aa: CASSAGQGAREQYF
d_gene: TRBD2; j_gene: TRBJ2-1; v_gene: TRBV12-5; CDR3aa: CASVSKPGGSYNEQFF
d_gene: TRBD1; j_gene: TRBJ1-4; v_gene: TRBV18; CDR3aa: CASSAADRVVFF
d_gene: NA; j_gene: TRBJ2-7; v_gene: TRBV29-1; CDR3aa: CSVTTRKGEQYF
d_gene: NA; j_gene: TRBJ2-7; v_gene: TRBV9; CDR3aa: CASSPQRPSF
d_gene: NA; j_gene: TRBJ1-2; v_gene: TRBV19; CDR3aa: CASSPQGGYGYTF
d_gene: TRBD1; j_gene: TRBJ2-7; v_gene: TRBV30; CDR3aa: CAWSEGGNEQYF
d_gene: NA; j_gene: TRBJ1-1; v_gene: TRBV3-1/TRBV3-2; CDR3aa: CASSSTDANNNEAFF
d_gene: TRBD1; j_gene: TRBJ2-4; v_gene: TRBV24-1; CDR3aa: CATSDLRDRENIQYF
d_gene: NA; j_gene: TRBJ2-2; v_gene: TRBV19; CDR3aa: CASSIRDNTGELFF
d_gene: TRBD1; j_gene: TRBJ1-2; v_gene: TRBV15; CDR3aa: CATSRSAVTGERGYTF
d_gene: NA; j_gene: TRBJ2-1; v_gene: TRBV11-2; CDR3aa: CASSGQGYNEQFF
d_gene: TRBD1; j_gene: TRBJ1-1; v_gene: TRBV5-6; CDR3aa: CASSSGQGMNTEAFF
d_gene: NA; j_gene: TRBJ1-2; v_gene: TRBV4-1; CDR3aa: CASSQGSGGGNGYTF